Below, 24 T cell receptor beta chains from the same sample are listed, as sequenced in a study of cytomegalovirus exposure and HLA in healthy donors. In the PCR, 60 Vbeta and 13 Jbeta primers were used. Libraries were prepared by immunoSEQ multiplex PCR; TCRdb keeps only in-frame clonotypes and omits some of them. The sample includes about 160,000 clones, approximately 88% of them seen just once. The sample consisted of PBMCs. These receptor sequences come from a boy between 2 and 10 years old in good health and CMV-seronegative.

V is TRBV4-1 and J is TRBJ1-5; tentatively, D is TRBD1 (6 bases). V was trimmed by 4 bases and J by 8 bases, leaving 15 bases between them. Germline CDR1 is MGHRA and CDR2 is YSYEKL. The CDR3 extends over 14 amino acids. DNA of the CDR3: TGCGCCAGCAGCCCCAACAGGGAGTGGGAGCCCCAGCATTTT. Protein sequence: CASSPNREWEPQHF.

The CDR3 DNA sequence: TGTGCCAGCAGCCCATCAGGGACAGGGTTTCGGGAGACCCAGTACTTC. Translation gives CASSPSGTGFRETQYF. The rearrangement joins TRBV9 to TRBJ2-5; 9 bases are a match to TRBD1. Germline CDR1 and CDR2: SGDLS and YYNGEE. This CDR3 has 16 residues. V was clipped by 4 bases and J by 5 bases; unmatched bases: 12.

Here the CDR3 DNA reads TGTGCCAGCTCACCGAGGGGACTTCCCTCTGGAAACACCATATATTTT. This gives the protein CASSPRGLPSGNTIYF. V is TRBV18 and J is TRBJ1-3; D may be TRBD1 (5 bases). Between the trimmed V and J ends, which lost 3 bases and 0 bases, there was a span of 12 bases. The germline V gene has CDR1 KGHSH and CDR2 LQKENI. The CDR3 covers 16 residues.

The V gene is TRBV29-1, the J gene TRBJ2-1; TRBD2 matches at 7 bases. V was pared by 5 bases and J by 0 bases, with 16 bases of the junction left unmatched. The CDR3 extends over 18 amino acids. Germline V gene lookup returns CDR1 SQVTM and CDR2 ANQGSEA. The CDR3 bases are TGCAGCGTTAATGCGGGAACTAGCGCCACTCGCTCCTACAATGAGCAGTTCTTC. This encodes CSVNAGTSATRSYNEQFF.

The chain couples TRBV25-1 to TRBJ2-1; the match to TRBD2 covers 7 bases. The CDR3 spans 14 residues. With V trimmed by 1 base and J by 6 bases, 3 bases remained unmatched. CDR1 MGHDK and CDR2 SYGVNS come from the germline V gene. The CDR3 DNA reads TGTGCCAGCAGTGAATCGAGCGGGACCAATGAGCAGTTCTTC. Translating it yields CASSESSGTNEQFF.

This clone was seen only a few times. This rearrangement joins TRBV10-3 to TRBJ1-4; 10 positions match TRBD1. The CDR3 spans 17 residues. CDR1 is ENHRY and CDR2 is SYGVKD in the germline V gene. With 2 bases clipped from V and 4 bases from J, the junction kept 7 bases outside the gene matches. The CDR3 DNA reads as TGTGCCATCAGTGAGATCGGGACAGGGGCGATTAATGAAAAACTGTTTTTT. Translating it yields CAISEIGTGAINEKLFF.

A note on this clone: This sample includes further DNA sequences coding for the same CDR3. The genes are TRBV5-4 and TRBJ2-3; D not resolved. The CDR3 is 12 residues long. From germline, CDR1 is SGHNT and CDR2 YYREEE (reference sequence). Trimming took 3 bases from V and 2 from J, leaving 4 bases between them. The CDR3 here is CASSSSTDTQYF. Written as DNA, the CDR3 is TGTGCCAGCAGCTCGTCCACAGATACGCAGTATTTT.

The chain uses TRBV28 and TRBJ1-1; 10 bases agree with TRBD1. The V segment lost 10 bases and the J segment 12 bases; nucleotides outside the gene matches: 14. The length of the CDR3 is 13 residues. Germline V gives CDR1 MDHEN, CDR2 SYDVKM. The DNA for the CDR3 is TGTGCCACCAACCTCTTGACAGGGGGCTTCCCTTTCTTT. Its protein product is CATNLLTGGFPFF.

The chain employs TRBV9 and TRBJ2-3; 8 positions match TRBD1. CDR1 and CDR2 from the germline V gene are SGDLS and YYNGEE. The trim removed 4 bases at V and 2 bases at J, leaving 9 bases unmatched. The CDR3 sequence is 16 residues long. CDR3 bases: TGTGCCAGCAGCCCCGGGGGACAGGCCTCCACAGATACGCAGTATTTT. Translated, it gives CASSPGGQASTDTQYF. The full variable domain, in which reference TRBV9 and TRBJ2-3 provide the parts outside the CDR3, is DSGVTQTPKHLITATGQRVTLRCSPRSGDLSVYWYQQSLDQGLQFLIQYYNGEERAKGNILERFSAQQFPDLHSELNLSSLELGDSALYFCASSPGGQASTDTQYFGPGTRLTVL.

This sequence joins TRBV4-1 and TRBJ1-1, with TRBD1 matching 9 bases. The CDR3 runs to 15 residues. The germline gives CDR1 MGHRA, CDR2 YSYEKL. Trimming took 4 bases from V and 2 from J; bases not matched to a gene: 5. DNA of the CDR3: TGCGCCAGCAGCCTAGGGACAGGGTTAAACACTGAAGCTTTCTTT. Encoded protein: CASSLGTGLNTEAFF.

This clone was recorded once. The rearrangement uses TRBV7-2 and TRBJ2-7; 7 nucleotides align to TRBD2. CDR3 length: 16 amino acids. Germline CDR1 is SGHTA and CDR2 is FQGNSA. V was clipped by 4 bases and J by 9 bases; unmatched bases: 18. CDR3 sequence: CASSSQRLALGVAQYF. CDR3 DNA: TGTGCCAGCAGCTCACAGAGACTAGCCCTCGGAGTGGCGCAGTACTTC.

The rearrangement links TRBV5-8 to TRBJ2-3; TRBD2 agrees at 8 bases. The CDR3 is 15 residues long. Per the germline V gene, CDR1 is SGHTS and CDR2 is YDEGEE. V trimming: 0 bases; J trimming: 4 bases; junction bases outside the gene matches: 4. The CDR3 coding sequence is TGTGCCAGCAGCTTGGGACAGACTAGCGCAGATACGCAGTATTTT. This translates into CASSLGQTSADTQYF.

The rearrangement uses TRBV29-1 and TRBJ1-5; 10 nucleotides agree with TRBD1. Trimming at V came to 6 bases and at J to 3 bases, leaving 2 bases not matched to a gene. The CDR3 runs to 13 residues. Germline CDR1 reads SQVTM; CDR2 reads ANQGSEA. CDR3: CSVGQGNNQPQHF. DNA for the CDR3: TGCAGCGTGGGACAGGGGAACAATCAGCCCCAGCATTTT.

V is TRBV6-1 and J is TRBJ2-5, with 8 positions matching TRBD1. The germline V gene has CDR1 MNHNS and CDR2 SASEGT. The CDR3 extends over 13 amino acids. V gave up 8 bases and J gave up 4 bases; unmatched junction bases: 6. The CDR3 nucleotides read TGTGCCAGCTCCAGGGGGCGCAGAGAGACCCAGTACTTC. Its translation is CASSRGRRETQYF.

The table lists this clone with a count of one. The rearrangement links TRBV27 to TRBJ2-7; D gene unclear. This CDR3 contains 12 residues. Trimming took off 5 bases at V and 0 bases at J, with 5 bases between the two ends. CDR1 is MNHEY and CDR2 is SMNVEV in the germline V gene (reference sequence). The CDR3 DNA follows: TGTGCCAGCAGTCCCTACTCCTACGAGCAGTACTTC. This gives the protein CASSPYSYEQYF.

The chain links TRBV30 to TRBJ2-7; D is possibly TRBD1 (5 bases). V was pared by 5 bases and J by 3 bases, with 8 bases between. CDR3 length: 11 residues. Germline V CDR1 and CDR2: GTSNPN, SVGIG (reference sequence). The CDR3 loop reads CAWQDIYEQYF. CDR3 DNA: TGTGCCTGGCAGGACATCTACGAGCAGTACTTC.

A word on this clone: The junction departs from germline at one end; a sequencing error may be responsible. This chain links TRBV2 with TRBJ2-2; 11 bases are shared with TRBD2. There are 15 residues in the CDR3. Per germline, CDR1 SNHLY and CDR2 FYNNEI. CDR3: CVSRLTSGIAGELFF. The CDR3 nucleotides are TGTGTCAGCAGGCTGACTAGCGGGATAGCCGGGGAGCTGTTTTTT.

V is TRBV5-4 and J is TRBJ2-1; 16 nucleotides agree with TRBD2. The V segment lost 4 bases and the J segment 8 bases; nucleotides outside the gene matches: 6. Germline lookup yields CDR1 SGHNT and CDR2 YYREEE (reference sequence). The CDR3 is 16 residues long. The CDR3 sequence is CASSRGTSGRADEQFF. The CDR3 DNA reads TGTGCCAGCAGCCGAGGGACTAGCGGGAGGGCCGATGAGCAGTTCTTC. Full variable domain (rest looked up from reference TRBV5-4 and TRBJ2-1): ETGVTQSPTHLIKTRGQQVTLRCSSQSGHNTVSWYQQALGQGPQFIFQYYREEENGRGNFPPRFSGLQFPNYSSELNVNALELDDSALYLCASSRGTSGRADEQFFGPGTRLTVL.

The chain uses TRBV6-1 and TRBJ2-7; TRBD1 aligns across 8 bases. CDR1 is MNHNS, CDR2 SASEGT, per germline. There are 12 residues in the CDR3. J was trimmed by 9 bases and V by 6 bases; bases with no gene match: 7. The CDR3 coding sequence is TGTGCCAGCAGACTCAGGGGGCCGGGGCAGTACTTC. Encoded protein: CASRLRGPGQYF.

The V and J genes are TRBV19 and TRBJ2-7; 8 nucleotides line up with TRBD1. Germline lookup yields CDR1 LNHDA and CDR2 SQIVND (reference sequence). V shed 4 bases, J shed 5 bases, and the junction held 10 bases outside the gene matches. The CDR3 runs to 15 residues. Here the CDR3 reads CASSTPGTGLNEQYF. CDR3 in DNA: TGTGCCAGTAGTACCCCCGGGACAGGATTGAACGAGCAGTACTTC.

V gene TRBV5-1 combines with J gene TRBJ2-2, with D perhaps TRBD1 (6 bases). Germline V CDR1 and CDR2: SGHRS, YFSETQ. Trimming left V 1 base short and J 0 bases short, with 13 bases between. The CDR3 loop spans 17 amino acids. The DNA of the CDR3 is TGCGCCAGCAGCTTGCGGGACACGTTCGCGAACACCGGGGAGCTGTTTTTT. It translates to CASSLRDTFANTGELFF.

The gene calls are TRBV5-1 and TRBJ2-5, with D possibly matching TRBD1 (6 bases). Germline CDR1 SGHRS, CDR2 YFSETQ. The CDR3 is 17 residues long. Trimming stripped 0 bases from V and 4 bases from J, with 19 bases between. Here the CDR3 DNA reads TGCGCCAGCAGCTTGGCCGTGGGGGCCCAGCCGGGAGAGACCCAGTACTTC. It yields the protein CASSLAVGAQPGETQYF.

This sequence joins TRBV5-8 and TRBJ2-1; D possibly corresponds to TRBD1 (7 bases). The germline gives CDR1 SGHTS, CDR2 YDEGEE. Trimming stripped 2 bases from V and 2 bases from J, with 11 bases between. The CDR3 length is 15 residues. CDR3 sequence: CASSLGGGPYNEQFF. The CDR3 DNA is TGTGCCAGCAGCTTAGGAGGGGGCCCCTACAATGAGCAGTTCTTC.

The V call is TRBV30, the J call TRBJ1-1; 10 bases agree with TRBD1. Unmatched junction bases numbered 5, after V lost 2 bases and J lost 2 bases. Germline values: CDR1 GTSNPN, CDR2 SVGIG (reference sequence). The CDR3 contains 15 residues. The CDR3 protein is CAWSYRTGGNTEAFF. The CDR3 DNA sequence: TGTGCCTGGAGTTACCGGACAGGGGGTAACACTGAAGCTTTCTTT.